Listed here is a single T cell receptor beta chain. Antigen: not known. These data originate in a study of STAT5B mutations in CD4+ large granular lymphocyte leukemia. Study-wide results and limits: Patient CD4-sorted repertoires stayed more clonal than healthy ones after leukemic-clone removal.

This table comes from immunoSEQ multiplex PCR, and its TCRdb copy is limited to in-frame clones, with some not included. The table includes approximately 30,000 clones, less than 85% detected once. Sequences were obtained from CD4+ T cells from blood buffy coats. This receptor was obtained from a human donor in good health.

CDR3 amino acids: CASSGQGASEAFF. CDR3 coding DNA: TGTGCCAGTAGTGGACAGGGGGCAAGTGAAGCTTTCTTT. This chain links TRBV19 with TRBJ1-1, with 11 bases matching TRBD1. The V gene end was trimmed by 5 bases and the J gene end by 7 bases; junction bases not matched to a gene: 3. The V gene's germline CDR1 is LNHDA and CDR2 SQIVND (reference sequence). There are 13 residues in the CDR3. Full variable domain (outside the CDR3, taken from reference TRBV19 and TRBJ1-1): DGGITQSPKYLFRKEGQNVTLSCEQNLNHDAMYWYRQDPGQGLRLIYYSQIVNDFQKGDIAEGYSVSREKKESFPLTVTSAQKNPTAFYLCASSGQGASEAFFGQGTRLTVV.